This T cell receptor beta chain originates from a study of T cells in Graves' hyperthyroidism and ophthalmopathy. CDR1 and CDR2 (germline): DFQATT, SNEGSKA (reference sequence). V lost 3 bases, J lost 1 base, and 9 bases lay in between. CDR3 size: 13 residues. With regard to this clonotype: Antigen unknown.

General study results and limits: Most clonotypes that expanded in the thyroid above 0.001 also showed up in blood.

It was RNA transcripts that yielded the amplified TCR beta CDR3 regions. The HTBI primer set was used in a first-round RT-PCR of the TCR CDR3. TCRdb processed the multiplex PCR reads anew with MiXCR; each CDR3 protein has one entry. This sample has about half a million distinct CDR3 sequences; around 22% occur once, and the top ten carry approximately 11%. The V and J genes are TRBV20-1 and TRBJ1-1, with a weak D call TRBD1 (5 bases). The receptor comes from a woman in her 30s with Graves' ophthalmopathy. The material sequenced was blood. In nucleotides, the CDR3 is TGCAGTGCTAGCGGAGGGGCGAACACTGAAGCTTTCTTT. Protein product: CSASGGANTEAFF.